One TCR beta chain is described in this entry. Its cognate antigen is unknown. The data originate from a study of shared clonotypes between healthy human individuals. Background on the study: Donor composition was a couple of women and three men, aged 18 to 49. The study used three CD4 naive, three CD4 memory, two CD8 naive and one CD8 memory plate per donor.

The CDR3 has 15 amino acids. Germline CDR1 and CDR2: SGHRS and YFSETQ. Germline trimming cut 4 bases from V and 6 bases from J; bases unmatched to any gene: 12. Data came from immunoSEQ multiplex PCR; TCRdb stores just in-frame clones and leaves some out. The profile shows hundreds of thousands of clones, 95% of them singletons. Whole-study findings and limits: Non-shared clonotypes showed lower generation probabilities than clonotypes common to all four donors.

Naive CD8 cells were CD45RO-negative, positively selected for CCR7, excluding terminally differentiated effector memory CD45RA+ cells. The sequencing input was naive CD8+ T cells sorted from blood. This rearrangement joins TRBV5-1 to TRBJ2-7; 8 nucleotides align to TRBD1. The sequence came from a woman aged 30 to 39 in good health. The CDR3 here is CASSQRAGGLGEQYF. In nucleotides, the CDR3 is TGCGCCAGCAGCCAGAGGGCAGGGGGCTTGGGCGAGCAGTACTTC.